This is a list of T cell receptor beta chains from one sample in a study of T cell repertoires in cytomegalovirus infection. Their recognized antigens are unknown. MiXCR was run by TCRdb on the reads, yielding one entry per CDR3 protein. This table holds roughly 800,000 distinct CDR3 sequences, 25% to 30% found once. The source material was cultured CD8+ T cells from PBMCs, sampled from culture after CMV antigen stimulation. Receptor source: a human donor in good health (CMV status not recorded). Some clones in this sample may be carry-over from other donors' samples. The CDR3 runs from the conserved cysteine through the conserved F or W. A D gene is named only where the DNA matches it firmly. Only part of the rows carry a size: once, few, many, or a class if the clone is expanded.

cdr3_aa: CASSSLRGGAAEQFF; cdr3_nt: TGTGCCAGCAGCTCACTGCGCGGGGGGGCCGCTGAGCAGTTCTTC; clone_size: -; v_call: TRBV7-9; d_call: TRBD2; j_call: TRBJ2-1
cdr3_aa: CASMLRGTELSTSGNTIYF; cdr3_nt: TGTGCCAGCATGCTCCGGGGGACAGAACTTTCCACCTCTGGAAACACCATATATTTT; clone_size: -; v_call: TRBV2; d_call: TRBD1; j_call: TRBJ1-3
cdr3_aa: CASSPSGGVDTQYF; cdr3_nt: TGTGCCAGCAGTCCTAGCGGGGGGGTTGATACGCAGTATTTT; clone_size: few; v_call: TRBV7-3; d_call: TRBD2; j_call: TRBJ2-3
cdr3_aa: CASSPPGGGPTGEQFF; cdr3_nt: TGTGCCAGCAGTCCCCCCGGCGGGGGGCCTACGGGTGAGCAGTTCTTC; clone_size: -; v_call: TRBV27; d_call: TRBD2; j_call: TRBJ2-1
cdr3_aa: CASSRGLAGDSYNEQFF; cdr3_nt: TGTGCCAGCAGTCGTGGGCTAGCGGGGGACAGCTACAATGAGCAGTTCTTC; clone_size: few; v_call: TRBV28; d_call: TRBD2; j_call: TRBJ2-1
cdr3_aa: CASSYSRIGTGIVEKLFF; cdr3_nt: TGTGCCAGCAGTTACTCGAGGATCGGGACAGGTATTGTCGAAAAACTGTTTTTT; clone_size: -; v_call: TRBV6-2/TRBV6-3; d_call: TRBD1; j_call: TRBJ1-4
cdr3_aa: CASSTGWTATTQYF; cdr3_nt: TGTGCCAGCAGCACTGGCTGGACAGCTACTACGCAGTATTTT; clone_size: many; v_call: TRBV12-3/TRBV12-4; d_call: -; j_call: TRBJ2-3
cdr3_aa: CAITRTSGGFTGELFF; cdr3_nt: TGTGCCATTACACGTACTAGCGGGGGGTTCACCGGGGAGCTGTTTTTT; clone_size: few; v_call: TRBV7-9; d_call: TRBD2; j_call: TRBJ2-2
cdr3_aa: CASSLAEGFMAPLHF; cdr3_nt: TGTGCCAGCAGCTTAGCGGAAGGATTTATGGCACCCCTCCACTTT; clone_size: many; v_call: TRBV7-2; d_call: -; j_call: TRBJ1-6
cdr3_aa: CASSYHLTSGVTDTQYF; cdr3_nt: TGTGCCAGCAGTTACCACCTGACTAGCGGGGTTACAGATACGCAGTATTTT; clone_size: few; v_call: TRBV6-2/TRBV6-3; d_call: TRBD2; j_call: TRBJ2-3
cdr3_aa: CASSLSMPPLAYEQYF; cdr3_nt: TGTGCCAGCAGTTTATCGATGCCCCCCCTAGCTTACGAGCAGTACTTC; clone_size: few; v_call: TRBV27; d_call: -; j_call: TRBJ2-7
cdr3_aa: CASRPGVGNQPQHF; cdr3_nt: TGTGCCAGCCGGCCAGGGGTTGGCAATCAGCCCCAGCATTTT; clone_size: -; v_call: TRBV27; d_call: -; j_call: TRBJ1-5